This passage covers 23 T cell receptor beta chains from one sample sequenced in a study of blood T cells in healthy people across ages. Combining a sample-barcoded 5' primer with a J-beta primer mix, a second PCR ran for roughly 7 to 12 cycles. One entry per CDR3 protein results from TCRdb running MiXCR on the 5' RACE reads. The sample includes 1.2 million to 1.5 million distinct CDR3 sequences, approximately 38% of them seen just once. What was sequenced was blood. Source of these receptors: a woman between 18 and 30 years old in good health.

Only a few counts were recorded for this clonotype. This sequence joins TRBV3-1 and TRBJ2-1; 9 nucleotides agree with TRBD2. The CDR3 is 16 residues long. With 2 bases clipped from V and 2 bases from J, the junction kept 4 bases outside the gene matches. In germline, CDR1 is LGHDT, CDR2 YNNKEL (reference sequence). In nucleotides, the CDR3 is TGTGCCAGCAGCCAATTGCGGGGGGGACCCTACAATGAGCAGTTCTTC. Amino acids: CASSQLRGGPYNEQFF.

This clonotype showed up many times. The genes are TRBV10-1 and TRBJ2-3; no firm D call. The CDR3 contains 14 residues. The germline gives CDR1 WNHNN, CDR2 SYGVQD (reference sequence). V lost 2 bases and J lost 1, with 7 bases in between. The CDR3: CASSEKRRTDTQYF. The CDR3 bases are TGCGCCAGCAGTGAGAAGCGCCGCACAGATACGCAGTATTTT.

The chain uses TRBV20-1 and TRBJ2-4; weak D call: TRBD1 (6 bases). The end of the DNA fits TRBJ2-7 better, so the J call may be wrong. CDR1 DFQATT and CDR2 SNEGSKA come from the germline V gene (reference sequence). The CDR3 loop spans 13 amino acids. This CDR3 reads CSAREVGGYEQYF. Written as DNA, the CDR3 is TGCAGTGCTAGAGAAGTAGGGGGCTACGAGCAGTACTTC.

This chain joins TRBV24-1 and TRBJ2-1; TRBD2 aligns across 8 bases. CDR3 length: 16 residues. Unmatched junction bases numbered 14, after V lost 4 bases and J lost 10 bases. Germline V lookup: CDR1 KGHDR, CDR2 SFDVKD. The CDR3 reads CATSERGLAGPREQFF. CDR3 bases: TGTGCCACCAGTGAGCGCGGACTAGCAGGCCCGAGAGAGCAGTTCTTC.

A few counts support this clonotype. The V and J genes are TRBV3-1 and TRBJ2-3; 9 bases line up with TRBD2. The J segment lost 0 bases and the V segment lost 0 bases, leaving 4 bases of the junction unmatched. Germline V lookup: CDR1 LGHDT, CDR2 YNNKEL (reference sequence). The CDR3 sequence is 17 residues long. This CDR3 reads CASSQEVAGGSTDTQYF. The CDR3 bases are TGTGCCAGCAGCCAAGAAGTGGCGGGAGGGAGCACAGATACGCAGTATTTT.

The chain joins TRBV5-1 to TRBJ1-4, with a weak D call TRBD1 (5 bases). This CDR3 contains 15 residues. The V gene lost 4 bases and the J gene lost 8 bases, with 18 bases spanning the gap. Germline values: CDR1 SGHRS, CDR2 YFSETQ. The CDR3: CASSPTGRAEEKLFF. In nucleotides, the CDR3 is TGCGCCAGCAGCCCAACGGGCAGGGCAGAAGAAAAACTGTTTTTT.

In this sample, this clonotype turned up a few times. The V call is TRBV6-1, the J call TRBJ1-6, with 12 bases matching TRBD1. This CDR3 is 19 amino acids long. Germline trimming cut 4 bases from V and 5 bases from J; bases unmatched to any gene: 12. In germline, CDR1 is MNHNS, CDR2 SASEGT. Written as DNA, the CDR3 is TGTGCCAGCAGTGCCAGGGGGACAGGGGGCCGCTTCAATAATTCACCCCTCCACTTT. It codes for CASSARGTGGRFNNSPLHF.

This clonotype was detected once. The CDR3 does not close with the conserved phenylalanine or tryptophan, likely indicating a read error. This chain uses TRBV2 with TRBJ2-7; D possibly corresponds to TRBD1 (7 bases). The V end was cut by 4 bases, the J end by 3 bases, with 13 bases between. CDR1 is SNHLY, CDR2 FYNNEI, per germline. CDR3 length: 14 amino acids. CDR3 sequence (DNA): TGTGCCAGCAGTGTAGCCCAGGGGGGCTACGAGCAGTACTTA. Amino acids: CASSVAQGGYEQYL.

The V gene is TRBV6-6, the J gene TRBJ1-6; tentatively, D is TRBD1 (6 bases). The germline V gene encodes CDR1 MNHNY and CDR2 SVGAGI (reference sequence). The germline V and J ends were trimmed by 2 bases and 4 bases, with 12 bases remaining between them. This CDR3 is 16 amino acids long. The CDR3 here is CASSYDRGQYNSPLHF. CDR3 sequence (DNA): TGTGCCAGCAGTTACGATAGGGGACAATATAATTCACCCCTCCACTTT.

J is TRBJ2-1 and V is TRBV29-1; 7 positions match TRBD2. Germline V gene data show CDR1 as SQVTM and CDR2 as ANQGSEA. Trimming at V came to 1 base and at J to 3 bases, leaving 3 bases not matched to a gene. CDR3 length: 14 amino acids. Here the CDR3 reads CSVEALALYNEQFF. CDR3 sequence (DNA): TGCAGCGTTGAAGCACTAGCGCTCTACAATGAGCAGTTCTTC.

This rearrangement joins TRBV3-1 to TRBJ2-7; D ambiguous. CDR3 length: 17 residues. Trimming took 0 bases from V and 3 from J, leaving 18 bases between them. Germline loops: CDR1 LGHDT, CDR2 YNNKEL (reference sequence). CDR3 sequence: CASSQERSRYRHYEQYF. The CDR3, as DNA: TGTGCCAGCAGCCAAGAAAGGAGTCGGTACAGACACTACGAGCAGTACTTC.

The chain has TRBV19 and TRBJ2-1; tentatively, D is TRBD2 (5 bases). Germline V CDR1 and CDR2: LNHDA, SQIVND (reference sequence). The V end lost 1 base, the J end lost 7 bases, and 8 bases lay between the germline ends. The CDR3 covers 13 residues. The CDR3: CASSIAPGNEQFF. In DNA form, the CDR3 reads TGTGCCAGTAGTATAGCCCCGGGGAATGAGCAGTTCTTC.

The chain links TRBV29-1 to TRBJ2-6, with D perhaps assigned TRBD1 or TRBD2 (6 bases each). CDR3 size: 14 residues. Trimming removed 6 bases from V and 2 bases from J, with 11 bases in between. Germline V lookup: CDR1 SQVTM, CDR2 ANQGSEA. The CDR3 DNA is TGCAGCGTCTGGGGGGCGGCTGGGGCCAACGTCCTGACTTTC. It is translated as CSVWGAAGANVLTF.

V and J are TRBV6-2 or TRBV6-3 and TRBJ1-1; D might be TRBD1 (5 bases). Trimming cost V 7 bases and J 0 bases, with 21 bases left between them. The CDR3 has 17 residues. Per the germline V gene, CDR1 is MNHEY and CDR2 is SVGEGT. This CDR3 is CASINRGAAGMNTEAFF. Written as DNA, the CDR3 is TGTGCCAGCATCAACCGAGGGGCCGCCGGAATGAACACTGAAGCTTTCTTT.

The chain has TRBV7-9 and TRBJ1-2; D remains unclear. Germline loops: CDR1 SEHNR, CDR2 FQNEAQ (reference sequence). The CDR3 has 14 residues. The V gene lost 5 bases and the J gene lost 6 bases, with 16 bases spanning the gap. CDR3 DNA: TGTGCCAGCAGCGGCGGAGAGACGATCAATGGCTACACCTTC. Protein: CASSGGETINGYTF.

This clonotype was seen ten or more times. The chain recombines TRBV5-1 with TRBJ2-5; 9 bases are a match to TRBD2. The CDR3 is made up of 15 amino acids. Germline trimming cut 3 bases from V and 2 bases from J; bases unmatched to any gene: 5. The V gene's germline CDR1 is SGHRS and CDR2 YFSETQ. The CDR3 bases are TGCGCCAGCAGCTGGGGAACTAGCGGGCAAGAGACCCAGTACTTC. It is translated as CASSWGTSGQETQYF.

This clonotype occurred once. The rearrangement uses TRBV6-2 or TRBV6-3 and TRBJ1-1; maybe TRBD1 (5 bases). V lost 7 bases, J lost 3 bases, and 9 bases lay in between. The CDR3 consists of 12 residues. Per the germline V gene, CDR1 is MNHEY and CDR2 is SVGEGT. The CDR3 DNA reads TGTGCCAGCACCGCAGGGTACACTGAAGCTTTCTTT. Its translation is CASTAGYTEAFF.

In DNA form, the CDR3 reads TGTGCCAGCAGCGCCCGAGGCGCATACAATGAGCAGTACTTC. It codes for CASSARGAYNEQYF. The chain uses TRBV7-9 and TRBJ2-1; unclear D gene. The J call may be in error: the DNA end matches TRBJ2-7 better. Per germline, CDR1 SEHNR and CDR2 FQNEAQ (reference sequence). CDR3 length: 14 amino acids.

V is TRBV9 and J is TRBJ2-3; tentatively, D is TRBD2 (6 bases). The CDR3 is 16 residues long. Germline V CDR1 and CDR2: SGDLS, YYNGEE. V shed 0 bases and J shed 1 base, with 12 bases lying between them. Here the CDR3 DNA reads TGTGCCAGCAGCGTAGCTGGAGGGAAGGGCACAGATACGCAGTATTTT. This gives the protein CASSVAGGKGTDTQYF.

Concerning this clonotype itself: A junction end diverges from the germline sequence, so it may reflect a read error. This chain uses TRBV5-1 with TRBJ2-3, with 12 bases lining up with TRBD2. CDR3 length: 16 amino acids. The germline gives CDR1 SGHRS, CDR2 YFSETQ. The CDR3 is CVSSPTTSGRTDTQYF. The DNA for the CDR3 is TGCGTCAGCAGCCCAACAACTAGCGGGAGGACAGATACGCAGTATTTT.

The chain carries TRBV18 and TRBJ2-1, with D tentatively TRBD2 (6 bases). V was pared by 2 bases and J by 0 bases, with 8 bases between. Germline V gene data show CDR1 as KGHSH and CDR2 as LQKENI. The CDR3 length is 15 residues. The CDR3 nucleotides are TGTGCCAGCTCACCATTCGGGAGCTCCTACAATGAGCAGTTCTTC. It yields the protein CASSPFGSSYNEQFF.

CDR3 sequence (DNA): TGCGCCAGCAGCCAAGGGAGCCAGGAAGGTTGGGAAAAACTGTTTTTT. This encodes CASSQGSQEGWEKLFF. V usage is TRBV4-1 and J usage is TRBJ1-4; D is unclear. V was pared by 1 base and J by 8 bases, with 17 bases between. The CDR3 runs 16 residues. From germline, CDR1 is MGHRA and CDR2 YSYEKL.

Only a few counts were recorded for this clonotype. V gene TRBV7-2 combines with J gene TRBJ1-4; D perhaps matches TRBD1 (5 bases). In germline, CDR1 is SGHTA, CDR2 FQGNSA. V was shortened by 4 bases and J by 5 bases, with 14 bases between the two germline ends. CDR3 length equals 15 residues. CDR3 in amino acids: CASSSGRERNEKLFF. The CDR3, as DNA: TGTGCCAGCAGCTCAGGGAGGGAAAGAAATGAAAAACTGTTTTTT.